This is a list of T cell receptor beta chains from one sample in a study of blood T cell repertoires in COVID-19. The method was immunoSEQ multiplex PCR; TCRdb's version includes in-frame clones alone and lacks a portion of them. This sample has over 200,000 clones, with roughly 85% found just once. The specimen sequenced was PBMCs or T cells enriched from blood (not recorded which). All receptors derive from a man younger than 40 who had recovered from COVID-19. CDR3s include the opening cysteine and the closing phenylalanine or tryptophan. A D gene is named only where the DNA matches it firmly. Size tells how often a clone was seen (once, few, many) or the class of an expanded clone, and some rows leave it out.

CDR3aa: CASSPTSDRANTIYF
CDR3nt: TGTGCCAGCAGCCCGACTTCGGACAGGGCGAACACCATATATTTT
j_gene: TRBJ1-3
d_gene: TRBD1
v_gene: TRBV5-8
abundance: NA

CDR3aa: CASSLAGGIDEQFF
CDR3nt: TGTGCCAGCAGCTTAGCGGGGGGGATCGATGAGCAGTTCTTC
j_gene: TRBJ2-1
d_gene: TRBD2
v_gene: TRBV7-3
abundance: once

CDR3aa: CASSRETHDLNTEAFF
CDR3nt: TGTGCCAGCAGCCGAGAGACTCACGACCTTAACACTGAAGCTTTCTTT
j_gene: TRBJ1-1
d_gene: NA
v_gene: TRBV3-1/TRBV3-2
abundance: few

CDR3aa: CASSERHWDGYTF
CDR3nt: TGTGCCAGCAGTGAACGACATTGGGATGGCTACACCTTC
j_gene: TRBJ1-2
d_gene: NA
v_gene: TRBV25-1
abundance: NA

CDR3aa: CASSHPWTGGEAFF
CDR3nt: TGTGCCAGTAGCCATCCCTGGACAGGGGGTGAAGCTTTCTTT
j_gene: TRBJ1-1
d_gene: TRBD1
v_gene: TRBV19
abundance: NA

CDR3aa: CASSPLGQGEAGYTF
CDR3nt: TGTGCCAGCAGCCCCTTGGGACAGGGGGAGGCTGGCTACACCTTC
j_gene: TRBJ1-2
d_gene: TRBD1
v_gene: TRBV7-8
abundance: few

CDR3aa: CASSPDRDGYTF
CDR3nt: TGTGCCAGCAGTCCGGACAGGGATGGCTACACCTTC
j_gene: TRBJ1-2
d_gene: TRBD1
v_gene: TRBV28
abundance: NA

CDR3aa: CASSGQGIPSGANVLTF
CDR3nt: TGTGCCAGCAGTGGACAGGGCATCCCATCTGGGGCCAACGTCCTGACTTTC
j_gene: TRBJ2-6
d_gene: TRBD1
v_gene: TRBV6-1
abundance: NA

CDR3aa: CASSLEHFSGGTYTGELFF
CDR3nt: TGTGCTAGCAGCTTAGAACATTTTAGCGGGGGAACCTACACCGGGGAGCTGTTTTTT
j_gene: TRBJ2-2
d_gene: TRBD2
v_gene: TRBV7-7
abundance: NA

CDR3aa: CASSWSRYTDTQYF
CDR3nt: TGTGCCAGCAGTTGGTCGCGCTACACAGATACGCAGTATTTT
j_gene: TRBJ2-3
d_gene: NA
v_gene: TRBV6-5
abundance: NA

CDR3aa: CSANFRDTYEQYF
CDR3nt: TGCAGCGCCAATTTCCGGGACACCTACGAGCAGTACTTC
j_gene: TRBJ2-7
d_gene: NA
v_gene: TRBV29-1
abundance: once

CDR3aa: CASSVQGTYGYTF
CDR3nt: TGTGCCAGCAGTGTACAGGGGACCTATGGCTACACCTTC
j_gene: TRBJ1-2
d_gene: TRBD1
v_gene: TRBV2
abundance: NA

CDR3aa: CAGQVKGPNYGYTF
CDR3nt: TGTGCCGGCCAAGTGAAGGGGCCTAACTATGGCTACACCTTC
j_gene: TRBJ1-2
d_gene: NA
v_gene: TRBV30
abundance: NA

CDR3aa: CASSRTEGPSTQYF
CDR3nt: TGTGCCAGCAGTCGCACAGAGGGCCCCTCCACGCAGTATTTT
j_gene: TRBJ2-3
d_gene: NA
v_gene: TRBV6-5
abundance: NA

CDR3aa: CASQGNYGYTF
CDR3nt: TGTGCCAGCCAGGGGAACTATGGCTACACCTTC
j_gene: TRBJ1-2
d_gene: NA
v_gene: TRBV2
abundance: NA

CDR3aa: CASRSDSSAYGYTF
CDR3nt: TGTGCCAGCAGATCGGACAGCTCGGCTTATGGCTACACCTTC
j_gene: TRBJ1-2
d_gene: NA
v_gene: TRBV5-4
abundance: NA

CDR3aa: CASSPQGDTIYF
CDR3nt: TGTGCCAGCAGCCCACAGGGGGACACCATATATTTT
j_gene: TRBJ1-3
d_gene: TRBD1
v_gene: TRBV7-2
abundance: NA

CDR3aa: CASSQVTASTNEKLFF
CDR3nt: TGTGCCAGCAGCCAAGTGACAGCCTCAACTAATGAAAAACTGTTTTTT
j_gene: TRBJ1-4
d_gene: NA
v_gene: TRBV4-2
abundance: NA

CDR3aa: CASSLDGRGGTRETQYF
CDR3nt: TGTGCCAGCAGCTTAGATGGCAGGGGAGGGACAAGAGAGACCCAGTACTTC
j_gene: TRBJ2-5
d_gene: NA
v_gene: TRBV11-3
abundance: NA

CDR3aa: CASSLQGYGYTF
CDR3nt: TGTGCCAGCTCTCTCCAGGGCTATGGCTACACCTTC
j_gene: TRBJ1-2
d_gene: NA
v_gene: TRBV27
abundance: NA

CDR3aa: CAWSTGRLRWQFF
CDR3nt: TGTGCCTGGAGTACCGGGAGGCTTAGATGGCAGTTCTTC
j_gene: TRBJ2-1
d_gene: TRBD2
v_gene: TRBV30
abundance: NA

CDR3aa: CASSEGAGWSYEQYF
CDR3nt: TGTGCCAGCAGTGAAGGGGCAGGGTGGTCCTACGAGCAGTACTTC
j_gene: TRBJ2-7
d_gene: NA
v_gene: TRBV2
abundance: once

CDR3aa: CASSPRAGDGEQYF
CDR3nt: TGTGCCAGCTCACCCCGGGCAGGGGACGGCGAGCAGTACTTC
j_gene: TRBJ2-7
d_gene: NA
v_gene: TRBV18
abundance: once

CDR3aa: CASSLARTTPETQYF
CDR3nt: TGTGCCAGCAGCTTAGCCAGGACTACCCCAGAGACCCAGTACTTC
j_gene: TRBJ2-5
d_gene: NA
v_gene: TRBV7-2
abundance: NA

CDR3aa: CASSYPVARGYTF
CDR3nt: TGTGCCAGCAGTTATCCGGTGGCGAGGGGCTACACCTTC
j_gene: TRBJ1-2
d_gene: NA
v_gene: TRBV28
abundance: NA

CDR3aa: CASSPATDTQYF
CDR3nt: TGTGCCAGCTCACCGGCAACAGATACGCAGTATTTT
j_gene: TRBJ2-3
d_gene: NA
v_gene: TRBV18
abundance: once

CDR3aa: CATRGGRDNSPLHF
CDR3nt: TGTGCCACCCGGGGGGGCAGGGACAACTCACCCCTCCACTTT
j_gene: TRBJ1-6
d_gene: NA
v_gene: TRBV19
abundance: NA

CDR3aa: CSVEDVLSGRSYNEQFF
CDR3nt: TGCAGCGTTGAAGACGTCCTTAGCGGAAGGTCGTACAATGAGCAGTTCTTC
j_gene: TRBJ2-1
d_gene: NA
v_gene: TRBV29-1
abundance: NA

CDR3aa: CASSYSVSRLSYEQYF
CDR3nt: TGTGCCAGCAGTTACAGCGTCTCGCGCCTCAGCTACGAGCAGTACTTC
j_gene: TRBJ2-7
d_gene: NA
v_gene: TRBV6-5
abundance: NA

CDR3aa: CASSFGSNQPQHF
CDR3nt: TGTGCCAGCAGCTTTGGCAGCAATCAGCCCCAGCATTTT
j_gene: TRBJ1-5
d_gene: NA
v_gene: TRBV7-9
abundance: few

CDR3aa: CASRGGLAGGTQYF
CDR3nt: TGTGCCAGCAGGGGGGGGCTAGCGGGAGGTACGCAGTATTTT
j_gene: TRBJ2-3
d_gene: TRBD2
v_gene: TRBV2
abundance: NA

CDR3aa: CASSLVPGQGGHEQYF
CDR3nt: TGTGCCAGCAGCTTAGTACCGGGACAGGGGGGGCACGAGCAGTACTTC
j_gene: TRBJ2-7
d_gene: TRBD1
v_gene: TRBV7-2
abundance: once

CDR3aa: CATSDLSRGTDTQYF
CDR3nt: TGTGCCACCAGTGATTTGAGTCGGGGGACAGATACGCAGTATTTT
j_gene: TRBJ2-3
d_gene: NA
v_gene: TRBV24-1
abundance: NA

CDR3aa: CASSFGTDTQYF
CDR3nt: TGCGCCAGCAGCTTCGGCACAGATACGCAGTATTTT
j_gene: TRBJ2-3
d_gene: NA
v_gene: TRBV5-1
abundance: NA

CDR3aa: CASSHVADSGTDNEKLFF
CDR3nt: TGCGCCAGCAGCCACGTTGCGGACTCCGGGACAGATAATGAAAAACTGTTTTTT
j_gene: TRBJ1-4
d_gene: TRBD1
v_gene: TRBV4-1
abundance: NA

CDR3aa: CASSQGTQGDRRSYEQYF
CDR3nt: TGCGCCAGCAGCCAAGGAACACAGGGGGACAGGAGATCCTACGAGCAGTACTTC
j_gene: TRBJ2-7
d_gene: TRBD1
v_gene: TRBV4-3
abundance: NA

CDR3aa: CASSQEAYEQYF
CDR3nt: TGCGCCAGCAGTCAAGAAGCGTACGAGCAGTACTTC
j_gene: TRBJ2-7
d_gene: NA
v_gene: TRBV23-1
abundance: NA

CDR3aa: CASGRGAGTEAFF
CDR3nt: TGCGCCAGCGGTAGGGGCGCGGGAACTGAAGCTTTCTTT
j_gene: TRBJ1-1
d_gene: NA
v_gene: TRBV5-1
abundance: once

CDR3aa: CASTGQGQNNNEQFF
CDR3nt: TGTGCCAGCACCGGGCAGGGACAGAACAACAATGAGCAGTTCTTC
j_gene: TRBJ2-1
d_gene: TRBD1
v_gene: TRBV2
abundance: NA

CDR3aa: CASRSMIGNQPQHF
CDR3nt: TGTGCCAGCAGATCGATGATAGGCAATCAGCCCCAGCATTTT
j_gene: TRBJ1-5
d_gene: NA
v_gene: TRBV28
abundance: NA

CDR3aa: CASSREGGYSYEQYF
CDR3nt: TGTGCCAGCAGCCGAGAAGGGGGCTACTCCTACGAGCAGTACTTC
j_gene: TRBJ2-7
d_gene: TRBD1
v_gene: TRBV9
abundance: NA

CDR3aa: CASSLALAVQNTGELFF
CDR3nt: TGTGCCAGCAGCTTGGCCCTAGCGGTCCAGAACACCGGGGAGCTGTTTTTT
j_gene: TRBJ2-2
d_gene: TRBD2
v_gene: TRBV5-4
abundance: NA

CDR3aa: CASRGTGREKLFF
CDR3nt: TGTGCCAGCAGGGGGACAGGGCGTGAAAAACTGTTTTTT
j_gene: TRBJ1-4
d_gene: TRBD1
v_gene: TRBV25-1
abundance: NA